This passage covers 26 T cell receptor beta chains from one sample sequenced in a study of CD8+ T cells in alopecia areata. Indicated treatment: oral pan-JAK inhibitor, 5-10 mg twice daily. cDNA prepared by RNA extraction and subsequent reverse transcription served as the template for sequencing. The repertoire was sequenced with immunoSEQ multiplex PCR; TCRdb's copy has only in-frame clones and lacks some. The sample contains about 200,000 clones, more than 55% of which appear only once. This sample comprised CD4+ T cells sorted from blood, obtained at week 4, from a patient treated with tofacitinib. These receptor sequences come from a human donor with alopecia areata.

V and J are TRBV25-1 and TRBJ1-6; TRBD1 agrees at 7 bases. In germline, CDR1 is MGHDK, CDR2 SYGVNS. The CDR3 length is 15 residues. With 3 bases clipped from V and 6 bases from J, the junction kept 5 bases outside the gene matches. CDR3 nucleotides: TGTGCCAGCAGTGAGAGGACAGGAGCTAATTCACCCCTCCACTTT. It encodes CASSERTGANSPLHF.

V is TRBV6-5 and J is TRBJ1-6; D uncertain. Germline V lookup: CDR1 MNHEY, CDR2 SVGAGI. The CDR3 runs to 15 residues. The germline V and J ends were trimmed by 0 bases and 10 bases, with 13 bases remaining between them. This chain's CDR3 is CASSYSYRGGSPLHF. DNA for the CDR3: TGTGCCAGCAGTTACTCTTACCGCGGCGGATCACCCCTCCACTTT.

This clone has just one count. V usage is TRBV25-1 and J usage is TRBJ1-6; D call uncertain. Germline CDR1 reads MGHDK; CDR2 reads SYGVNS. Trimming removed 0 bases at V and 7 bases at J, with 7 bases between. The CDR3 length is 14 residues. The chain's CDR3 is CASSEYTPNSPLHF. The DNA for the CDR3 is TGTGCCAGCAGTGAATACACACCCAATTCACCCCTCCACTTT. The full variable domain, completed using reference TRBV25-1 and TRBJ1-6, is EADIYQTPRYLVIGTGKKITLECSQTMGHDKMYWYQQDPGMELHLIHYSYGVNSTEKGDLSSESTVSRIRTEHFPLTLESARPSHTSQYLCASSEYTPNSPLHFGNGTRLTVT.

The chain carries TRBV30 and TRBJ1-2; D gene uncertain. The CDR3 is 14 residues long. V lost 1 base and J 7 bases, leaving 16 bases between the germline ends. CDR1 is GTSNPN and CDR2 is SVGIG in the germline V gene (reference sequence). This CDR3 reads CAWSARPLSRGYTF. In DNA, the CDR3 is TGTGCCTGGAGTGCAAGACCCCTCAGTCGTGGCTACACCTTC.

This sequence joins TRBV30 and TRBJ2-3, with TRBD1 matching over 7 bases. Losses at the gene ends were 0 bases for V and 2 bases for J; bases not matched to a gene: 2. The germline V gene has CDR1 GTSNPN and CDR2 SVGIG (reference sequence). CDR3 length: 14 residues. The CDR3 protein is CAWSVKGATDTQYF. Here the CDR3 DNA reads TGTGCCTGGAGTGTAAAGGGGGCCACAGATACGCAGTATTTT.

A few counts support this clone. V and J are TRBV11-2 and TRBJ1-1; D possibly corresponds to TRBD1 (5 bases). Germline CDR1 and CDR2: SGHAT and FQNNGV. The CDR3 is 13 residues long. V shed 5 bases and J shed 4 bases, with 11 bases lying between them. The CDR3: CASSVRGGTEAFF. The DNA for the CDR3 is TGTGCCAGCAGCGTGCGTGGGGGCACTGAAGCTTTCTTT.

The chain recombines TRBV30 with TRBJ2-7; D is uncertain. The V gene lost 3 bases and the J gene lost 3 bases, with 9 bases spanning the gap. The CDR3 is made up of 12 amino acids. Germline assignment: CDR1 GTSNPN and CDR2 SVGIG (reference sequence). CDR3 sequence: CAWRRAFYEQYF. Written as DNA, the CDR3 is TGTGCCTGGAGAAGGGCCTTCTACGAGCAGTACTTC.

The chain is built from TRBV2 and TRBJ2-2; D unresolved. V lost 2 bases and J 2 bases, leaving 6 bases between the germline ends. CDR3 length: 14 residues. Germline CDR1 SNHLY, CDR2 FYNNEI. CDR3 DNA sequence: TGTGCCAGCAGTGAATTGGAAAACACCGGGGAGCTGTTTTTT. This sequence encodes CASSELENTGELFF.

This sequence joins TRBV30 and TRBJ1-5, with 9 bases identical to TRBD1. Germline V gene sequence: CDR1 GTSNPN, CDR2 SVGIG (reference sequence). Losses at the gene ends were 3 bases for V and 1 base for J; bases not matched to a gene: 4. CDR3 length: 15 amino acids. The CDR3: CAWSLGQGSNQPQHF. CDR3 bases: TGTGCCTGGAGCCTGGGACAGGGCAGCAATCAGCCCCAGCATTTT.

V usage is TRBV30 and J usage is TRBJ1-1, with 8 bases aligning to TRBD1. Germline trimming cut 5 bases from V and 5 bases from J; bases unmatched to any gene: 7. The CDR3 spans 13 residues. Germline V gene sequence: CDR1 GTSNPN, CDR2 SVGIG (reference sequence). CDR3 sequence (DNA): TGTGCCTGGGCTACAGGGGGTGGTACTGAAGCTTTCTTT. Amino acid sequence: CAWATGGGTEAFF.

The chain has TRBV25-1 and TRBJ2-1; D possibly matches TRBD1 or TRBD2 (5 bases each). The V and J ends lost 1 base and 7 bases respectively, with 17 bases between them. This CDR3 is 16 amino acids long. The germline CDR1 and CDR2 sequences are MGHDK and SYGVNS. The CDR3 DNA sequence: TGTGCCAGCAGTGAATTACGGGACGTGTCACCTAATGAGCAGTTCTTC. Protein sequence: CASSELRDVSPNEQFF.

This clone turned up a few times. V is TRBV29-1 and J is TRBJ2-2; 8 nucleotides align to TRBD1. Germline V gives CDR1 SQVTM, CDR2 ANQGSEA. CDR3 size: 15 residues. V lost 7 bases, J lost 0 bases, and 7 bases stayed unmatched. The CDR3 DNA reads TGCAGCGCACTGCAGGGGGCGACGAACACCGGGGAGCTGTTTTTT. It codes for CSALQGATNTGELFF.

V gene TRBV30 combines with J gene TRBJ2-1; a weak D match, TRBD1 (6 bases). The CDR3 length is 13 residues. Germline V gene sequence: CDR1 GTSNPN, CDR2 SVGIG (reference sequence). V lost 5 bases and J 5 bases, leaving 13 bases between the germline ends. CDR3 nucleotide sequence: TGTGCCTGGGTCGACAGGATCGACAATGAGCAGTTCTTC. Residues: CAWVDRIDNEQFF.

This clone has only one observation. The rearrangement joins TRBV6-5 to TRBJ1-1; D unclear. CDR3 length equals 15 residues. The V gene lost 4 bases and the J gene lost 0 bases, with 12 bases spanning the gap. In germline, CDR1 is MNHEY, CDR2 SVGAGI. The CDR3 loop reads CASSFGRRLNTEAFF. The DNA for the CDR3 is TGTGCCAGCAGTTTTGGCAGAAGACTGAACACTGAAGCTTTCTTT.

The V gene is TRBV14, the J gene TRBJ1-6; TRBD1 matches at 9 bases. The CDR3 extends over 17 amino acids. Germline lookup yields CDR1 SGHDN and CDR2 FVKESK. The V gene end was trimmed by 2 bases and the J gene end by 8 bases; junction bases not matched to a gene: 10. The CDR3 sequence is CASSQSGGTGSDSPLHF. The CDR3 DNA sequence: TGTGCCAGCAGCCAAAGCGGGGGGACAGGGTCGGATTCACCCCTCCACTTT.

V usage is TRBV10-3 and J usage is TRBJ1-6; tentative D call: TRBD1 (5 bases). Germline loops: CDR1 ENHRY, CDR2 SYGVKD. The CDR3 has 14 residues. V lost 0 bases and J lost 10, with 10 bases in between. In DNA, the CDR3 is TGTGCCATCAGTGAGTCCGGGACCACCTCACCCCTCCACTTT. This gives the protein CAISESGTTSPLHF.

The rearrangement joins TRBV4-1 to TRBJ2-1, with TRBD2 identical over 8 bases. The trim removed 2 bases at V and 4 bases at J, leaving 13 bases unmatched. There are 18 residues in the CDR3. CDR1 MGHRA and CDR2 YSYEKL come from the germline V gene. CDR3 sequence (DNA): TGCGCCAGCAGCCAAAGAAACCAAGGGGCGGGGGGTTACAATGAGCAGTTCTTC. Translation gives CASSQRNQGAGGYNEQFF.

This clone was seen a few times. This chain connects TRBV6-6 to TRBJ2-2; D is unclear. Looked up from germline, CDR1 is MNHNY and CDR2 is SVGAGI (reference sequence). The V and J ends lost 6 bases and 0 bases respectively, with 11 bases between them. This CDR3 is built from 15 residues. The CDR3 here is CASRPPGPNTGELFF. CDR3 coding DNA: TGTGCCAGCAGACCTCCAGGCCCGAACACCGGGGAGCTGTTTTTT.

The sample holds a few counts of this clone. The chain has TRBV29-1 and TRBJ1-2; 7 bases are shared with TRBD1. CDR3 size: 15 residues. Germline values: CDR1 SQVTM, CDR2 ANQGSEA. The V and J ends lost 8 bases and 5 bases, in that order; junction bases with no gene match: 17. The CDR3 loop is CSTRGQGVSSYGYTF. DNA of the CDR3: TGCAGCACCCGTGGGCAGGGGGTTTCCTCATATGGCTACACCTTC.

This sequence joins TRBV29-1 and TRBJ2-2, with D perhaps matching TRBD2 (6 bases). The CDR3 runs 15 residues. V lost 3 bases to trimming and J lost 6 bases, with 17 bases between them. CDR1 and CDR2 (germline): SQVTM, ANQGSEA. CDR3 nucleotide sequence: TGCAGCGTTGAGAAAGCCGCGGGGCGAGCCGGGGAGCTGTTTTTT. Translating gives CSVEKAAGRAGELFF.

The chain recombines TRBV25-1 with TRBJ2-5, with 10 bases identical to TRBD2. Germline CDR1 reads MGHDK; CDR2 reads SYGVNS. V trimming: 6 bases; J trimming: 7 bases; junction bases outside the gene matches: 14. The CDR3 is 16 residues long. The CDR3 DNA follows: TGTGCCAGCAGCCCCGGGGGGCTAGCGGGGGTTGGGACCCAGTACTTC. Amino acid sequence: CASSPGGLAGVGTQYF.

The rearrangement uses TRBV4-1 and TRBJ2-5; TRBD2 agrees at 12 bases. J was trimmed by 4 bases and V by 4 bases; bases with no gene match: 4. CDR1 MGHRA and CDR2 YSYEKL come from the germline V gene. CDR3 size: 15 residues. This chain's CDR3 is CASSPLAGGGETQYF. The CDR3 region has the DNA TGCGCCAGCAGCCCCCTAGCGGGGGGGGGAGAGACCCAGTACTTC.

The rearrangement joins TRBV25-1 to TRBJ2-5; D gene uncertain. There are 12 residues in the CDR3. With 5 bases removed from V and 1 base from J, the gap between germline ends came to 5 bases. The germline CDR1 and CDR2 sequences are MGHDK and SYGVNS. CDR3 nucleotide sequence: TGTGCCAGCAGTCAGCGCCAAGAGACCCAGTACTTC. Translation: CASSQRQETQYF.

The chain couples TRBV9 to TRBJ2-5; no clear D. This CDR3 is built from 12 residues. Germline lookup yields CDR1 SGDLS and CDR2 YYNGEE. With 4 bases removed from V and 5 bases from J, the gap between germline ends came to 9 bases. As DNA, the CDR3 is TGTGCCAGCAGCAGCGTGGGGGAGACCCAGTACTTC. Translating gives CASSSVGETQYF.

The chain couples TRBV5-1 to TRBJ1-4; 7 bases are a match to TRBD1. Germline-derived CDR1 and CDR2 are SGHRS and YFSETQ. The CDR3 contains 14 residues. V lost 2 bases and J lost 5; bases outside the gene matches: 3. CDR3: CASSFGRGNEKLFF. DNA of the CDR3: TGCGCCAGCAGCTTCGGCAGGGGGAATGAAAAACTGTTTTTT.

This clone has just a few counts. This CDR3 reads CASRQDSSYGYTF. DNA for the CDR3: TGTGCCAGCAGGCAAGACTCATCCTATGGCTACACCTTC. The chain joins TRBV6-5 to TRBJ1-2; D uncertain. This CDR3 has 13 residues. Germline CDR1 and CDR2: MNHEY and SVGAGI. Trimming left V 6 bases short and J 4 bases short, with 12 bases between.